This TCR beta chain was documented in a study of T cells after yellow fever vaccination. TCRdb re-analysed the 5' RACE reads in MiXCR, keeping a single row per CDR3 protein. This table has about 220,000 distinct CDR3 sequences, 6% to 8% appearing once. V dropped 3 bases and J dropped 7 bases, with 16 bases sitting between them. In germline, CDR1 is SGHTA, CDR2 FQGNSA. CDR3 length: 15 residues. V usage is TRBV7-2 and J usage is TRBJ2-1; D unclear. The source is a man aged 25 to 40 who received the YFV17D yellow fever vaccine. The sequencing used CD4+ T cells sorted from PBMCs, collected on the day of the yellow fever booster vaccination. CDR3 DNA sequence: TGTGCCAGCAGCTTCCAAAAAAATGCGATAAATGAGCAGTTCTTC. As protein: CASSFQKNAINEQFF.